Below, 21 T cell receptor beta chains from the same sample are listed, as sequenced in a study of T-cell memory formation after mild COVID-19. TCRdb passed the 5' RACE reads through MiXCR, listing each CDR3 protein once. The table lists about 240,000 distinct CDR3 sequences, approximately 9% of them singletons. Sequencing used PBMCs or a T cell subset sorted from them (not recorded which). These receptors all come from a man aged 18 to 29 who had mild COVID-19 (a few samples of this study predate the infection). Cell type and time point are not known.

This clonotype was counted a few times. V and J are TRBV2 and TRBJ2-1; D is uncertain. This CDR3 contains 11 residues. Germline CDR1 SNHLY, CDR2 FYNNEI. V was pared by 2 bases and J by 10 bases, with 6 bases between. The CDR3 spells CASSESREQFF. DNA for the CDR3: TGTGCCAGCAGTGAAAGCAGGGAGCAGTTCTTC.

This chain links TRBV20-1 with TRBJ2-3, with 12 nucleotides matching TRBD2. The V segment lost 0 bases and the J segment 5 bases; nucleotides outside the gene matches: 9. This CDR3 comprises 17 residues. The germline CDR1 and CDR2 sequences are DFQATT and SNEGSKA (reference sequence). The chain's CDR3 is CSARDRRLAGGRDTQYF. DNA for the CDR3: TGCAGTGCTAGAGATCGTCGCCTAGCGGGGGGGAGAGATACGCAGTATTTT.

This clonotype was recorded many times. V is TRBV5-1 and J is TRBJ1-2, with a possible D match to TRBD1 (6 bases). The germline V gene has CDR1 SGHRS and CDR2 YFSETQ. With 2 bases removed from V and 7 bases from J, the gap between germline ends came to 24 bases. The CDR3 is 17 amino acids. This CDR3 reads CASSLRGPRSIEGGYTF. In nucleotides, the CDR3 is TGCGCCAGCAGCTTACGGGGGCCTCGATCGATAGAGGGTGGCTACACCTTC.

The sample holds a few counts of this clonotype. This sequence joins TRBV20-1 and TRBJ1-1; D perhaps matches TRBD1 (6 bases). Germline CDR1 is DFQATT and CDR2 is SNEGSKA (reference sequence). This CDR3 has 12 residues. The V gene lost 6 bases and the J gene lost 3 bases, with 11 bases spanning the gap. The CDR3, as DNA: TGCAGTGCAAAGGGGGGGTACACTGAAGCTTTCTTT. This sequence encodes CSAKGGYTEAFF.

This clonotype was picked up a small number of times. J is TRBJ2-2 and V is TRBV5-1; 8 bases are shared with TRBD1. CDR3 length: 14 residues. V was pared by 7 bases and J by 6 bases, with 8 bases of the junction left unmatched. The germline CDR1 and CDR2 sequences are SGHRS and YFSETQ. Here the CDR3 reads CASEWQGAAGELFF. DNA of the CDR3: TGCGCCAGCGAGTGGCAGGGGGCCGCCGGGGAGCTGTTTTTT.

This clonotype has more than one count but fewer than ten. The chain links TRBV5-1 to TRBJ2-1, with D maybe TRBD1 (5 bases). Germline-derived CDR1 and CDR2 are SGHRS and YFSETQ. Trimming cost V 3 bases and J 7 bases, with 11 bases left between them. The CDR3 loop spans 13 amino acids. The CDR3 loop reads CASSYNQGNEQFF. The CDR3 nucleotides are TGCGCCAGCAGCTATAACCAGGGAAATGAGCAGTTCTTC.

The chain couples TRBV9 to TRBJ1-5; D unclear. The CDR3 has 15 residues. The V and J ends lost 6 bases and 7 bases respectively, with 20 bases between them. CDR1 is SGDLS, CDR2 YYNGEE, per germline. The CDR3 protein is CASNLGPDPGQPQHF. CDR3 sequence (DNA): TGTGCCAGCAACCTTGGCCCGGACCCGGGACAGCCCCAGCATTTT.

This clonotype has more than one count but fewer than ten. V is TRBV20-1 and J is TRBJ2-2; tentatively, D is TRBD1 (5 bases). Germline V lookup: CDR1 DFQATT, CDR2 SNEGSKA (reference sequence). Trimming stripped 1 base from V and 5 bases from J, with 14 bases between. This CDR3 region has 15 residues. The CDR3 DNA reads as TGCAGTGCTAGAGTGGTGACAGATGGGACCGGGGAGCTGTTTTTT. As protein: CSARVVTDGTGELFF.

This clonotype was found many times. The rearrangement uses TRBV7-9 and TRBJ1-6, with D maybe TRBD1 (5 bases). Germline V gene lookup returns CDR1 SEHNR and CDR2 FQNEAQ (reference sequence). The CDR3 sequence is 15 residues long. The V and J ends lost 3 bases and 7 bases respectively, with 13 bases between them. CDR3 protein: CASSFGGEGNSPLHF. The CDR3, as DNA: TGTGCCAGCAGCTTTGGAGGGGAGGGAAATTCACCCCTCCACTTT.

The chain combines TRBV20-1 with TRBJ2-7, with TRBD1 as a possible D gene (6 bases). The CDR3 spans 13 residues. Germline assignment: CDR1 DFQATT and CDR2 SNEGSKA (reference sequence). V shed 5 bases and J shed 2 bases, with 13 bases lying between them. The CDR3 bases are TGCAGTGCTCCCGGACAGTCAGCCTACGAGCAGTACTTC. Protein product: CSAPGQSAYEQYF.

This clonotype was observed a few times. The V call is TRBV2, the J call TRBJ1-2; 9 nucleotides line up with TRBD1. There are 15 residues in the CDR3. Germline CDR1 is SNHLY and CDR2 is FYNNEI. V shed 6 bases, J shed 8 bases, and the junction held 13 bases outside the gene matches. Written as DNA, the CDR3 is TGTGCCAGCAGAGACCCGGGGGACAGGGCGGGAGGCTACACCTTC. It codes for CASRDPGDRAGGYTF.

The V and J genes are TRBV18 and TRBJ2-1, with 8 bases lining up with TRBD2. V was pared by 8 bases and J by 8 bases, with 8 bases of the junction left unmatched. This CDR3 comprises 13 residues. The germline gives CDR1 KGHSH, CDR2 LQKENI. In nucleotides, the CDR3 is TGTGCCAGCGTCGGGGGGGTCTCGCATGAGCAGTTCTTC. Its translation is CASVGGVSHEQFF.

This clonotype was picked up a small number of times. V and J are TRBV5-5 and TRBJ1-1, with D perhaps matching TRBD1 (5 bases). The germline V and J ends were trimmed by 2 bases and 4 bases, with 12 bases remaining between them. The CDR3 runs 14 residues. Germline lookup yields CDR1 SGHKS and CDR2 YYEKEE (reference sequence). The CDR3 DNA follows: TGTGCCAGCAGCTTTCGGGGGGAGGGCACTGAAGCTTTCTTT. This encodes CASSFRGEGTEAFF.

The chain couples TRBV4-3 to TRBJ2-1; 9 bases line up with TRBD2. The CDR3 spans 18 residues. Germline assignment: CDR1 LGHNA and CDR2 YSLEER. Trimming removed 0 bases from V and 5 bases from J; junction bases left unmatched: 11. The CDR3 bases are TGCGCCAGCAGCCAAGAGGGGAGGTGGCGGGGGGGCAACAATGAGCAGTTCTTC. It specifies CASSQEGRWRGGNNEQFF.

This clonotype has a handful of counts. The V gene is TRBV4-3, the J gene TRBJ2-1; D remains ambiguous. Germline CDR1 and CDR2: LGHNA and YSLEER. The CDR3 runs to 12 residues. Trimming removed 6 bases from V and 5 bases from J, with 8 bases in between. CDR3 region: CASRGNNNEQFF. The CDR3, as DNA: TGCGCCAGCAGGGGGAATAACAATGAGCAGTTCTTC.

Only a few counts were recorded for this clonotype. This rearrangement joins TRBV20-1 to TRBJ2-3; D call uncertain. Germline CDR1 DFQATT, CDR2 SNEGSKA (reference sequence). This CDR3 is built from 12 residues. V lost 6 bases and J 4 bases, leaving 11 bases between the germline ends. The CDR3 here is CSAARPPDTQYF. CDR3 in DNA: TGCAGTGCCGCTAGACCCCCAGATACGCAGTATTTT.

The gene calls are TRBV5-1 and TRBJ1-6; possible D gene TRBD1, 6 bases. The CDR3 loop spans 14 amino acids. Germline CDR1 reads SGHRS; CDR2 reads YFSETQ. Trimming shortened V by 5 bases and J by 9 bases, and 15 bases separated the two germline ends. The CDR3 sequence: CASRYDRLVSPLHF. CDR3 DNA sequence: TGCGCCAGCAGATATGACAGGTTGGTTTCACCCCTCCACTTT. Based on the CDR3 plus reference TRBV5-1 and TRBJ1-6, the full variable domain is KAGVTQTPRYLIKTRGQQVTLSCSPISGHRSVSWYQQTPGQGLQFLFEYFSETQRNKGNFPGRFSGRQFSNSRSEMNVSTLELGDSALYLCASRYDRLVSPLHFGNGTRLTVT.

The rearrangement uses TRBV12-3 or TRBV12-4 and TRBJ2-5; D is unclear. Trimming left V 1 base short and J 4 bases short, with 10 bases between. This CDR3 is built from 14 residues. CDR3 coding DNA: TGTGCCAGCAGTTTAGTAGGCCTGGGAGAGACCCAGTACTTC. Its protein is CASSLVGLGETQYF.

The chain combines TRBV7-3 with TRBJ2-7; perhaps D is TRBD1 or TRBD2 (6 bases each). The CDR3 contains 14 residues. Germline CDR1 is SGHTA and CDR2 is FQGTGA. V gave up 5 bases and J gave up 2 bases, with 13 bases separating them. This chain's CDR3 is CASSPPGAPYEQYF. Written as DNA, the CDR3 is TGTGCCAGCAGCCCACCGGGGGCCCCCTACGAGCAGTACTTC.

The chain uses TRBV20-1 and TRBJ1-1, with D perhaps matching TRBD1 (6 bases). CDR3 length: 13 residues. Germline assignment: CDR1 DFQATT and CDR2 SNEGSKA (reference sequence). The V and J ends lost 5 bases and 1 base respectively, with 11 bases between them. The DNA of the CDR3 is TGCAGTGCTGGGGGACAAACGAACACTGAAGCTTTCTTT. Encoded protein: CSAGGQTNTEAFF.

The gene calls are TRBV27 and TRBJ2-7; D is unclear. The CDR3 covers 13 residues. V dropped 2 bases and J dropped 3 bases, with 8 bases sitting between them. The V gene's germline CDR1 is MNHEY and CDR2 SMNVEV (reference sequence). The CDR3 spells CASSLPGGYEQYF. The CDR3 bases are TGTGCCAGCAGTTTACCAGGCGGCTACGAGCAGTACTTC.